Listed below are T cell receptor beta chains from one sample, sequenced in a study of T cells after posttransplantation cyclophosphamide. Sequenced by immunoSEQ multiplex PCR; TCRdb stores in-frame clones only, minus some. The repertoire consists of about 36,000 clones, none detected only once. Sample: PBMCs. Receptors originate from a girl between 10 and 17 years old in good health, CMV-negative, and a related stem cell transplant donor. Each CDR3 is given with its conserved first and last residue. A D gene is named only where the DNA matches it firmly. Clone size is given for some rows only: seen once, a few or many times, or a class if the clone is expanded.

j_gene | d_gene | abundance | v_gene | CDR3nt | CDR3aa
TRBJ2-7 | TRBD2 | many | TRBV5-4 | TGTGCCAGCAGACTAGCGGGGGCCCAGTTAATCTACGAGCAGTACTTC | CASRLAGAQLIYEQYF
TRBJ2-1 | NA | NA | TRBV6-4 | TGTGCCAGCAGTGCCTCGACAGACGGCTCCTACAATGAGCAGTTCTTC | CASSASTDGSYNEQFF
TRBJ2-7 | TRBD1 | few | TRBV28 | TGTGCCACACAAACCGGGACAGGGTACGAGCAGTACTTC | CATQTGTGYEQYF
TRBJ1-5 | TRBD1 | many | TRBV28 | TGTGCCAGCAGTTTAAGCGACAGGGCCGCCCAGCCCCAGCATTTT | CASSLSDRAAQPQHF
TRBJ1-4 | NA | many | TRBV5-6 | TGTGCCAGCAGCTGGGGCCGGCGAATTCGGGCAACTAATGAAAAACTGTTTTTT | CASSWGRRIRATNEKLFF
TRBJ1-2 | NA | many | TRBV4-3 | TGCGCCAGCAGCCAAGATATCCAGGGGAACTATGGCTACACCTTC | CASSQDIQGNYGYTF
TRBJ2-3 | TRBD1 | few | TRBV6-6 | TGTGCCAGCAGCACCGGGACAGGGGTCACAGATACGCAGTATTTT | CASSTGTGVTDTQYF
TRBJ1-2 | NA | few | TRBV30 | TGTGCCTGGACCGGCCATGAGGGTAACTATGGCTACACCTTC | CAWTGHEGNYGYTF
TRBJ2-6 | NA | many | TRBV30 | TGTGCCTGGAGTGTAAAGGGCCACCCTCAGGGGTCTGGGGCCAACGTCCTGACTTTC | CAWSVKGHPQGSGANVLTF
TRBJ2-3 | TRBD2 | many | TRBV5-8 | TGTGCCAGCAGATCCCTAGCGGCCCGCGATACGCAGTATTTT | CASRSLAARDTQYF
TRBJ1-6 | NA | few | TRBV19 | TGTGCCAGTAGTTTTACAGGGTGGTATTCACCCCTCCACTTT | CASSFTGWYSPLHF
TRBJ1-2 | TRBD1 | few | TRBV7-2 | TGTGCCAGCAGCCCAAGGGACAGGGATTATGGCTACACCTTC | CASSPRDRDYGYTF
TRBJ2-7 | TRBD2 | few | TRBV5-4 | TGTGCCAGCAGCCCAACGGCCGGGGGGGCGAGCGAGCAGTACTTC | CASSPTAGGASEQYF
TRBJ2-7 | TRBD2 | many | TRBV28 | TGTGCCAGCAGTTTCCAGGGACTATTTTCCTACGAGCAGTACTTC | CASSFQGLFSYEQYF
TRBJ2-3 | NA | many | TRBV7-6 | TGTGCCAGCAGCTTGGCCAGCACAGATACGCAGTATTTT | CASSLASTDTQYF
TRBJ2-7 | TRBD1 | many | TRBV19 | TGTGCCAGTAGTATAGGGCCGGGACAGACTTACGAGCAGTACTTC | CASSIGPGQTYEQYF
TRBJ2-3 | TRBD1 | many | TRBV5-1 | TGCGCCAGCAGCTTGTTTGGACAGGGTCCAGATACGCAGTATTTT | CASSLFGQGPDTQYF
TRBJ2-6 | TRBD1 | few | TRBV28 | TGTGCCAGCAGCTTATGGACAGGGTCCGGGGCCAACGTCCTGACTTTC | CASSLWTGSGANVLTF